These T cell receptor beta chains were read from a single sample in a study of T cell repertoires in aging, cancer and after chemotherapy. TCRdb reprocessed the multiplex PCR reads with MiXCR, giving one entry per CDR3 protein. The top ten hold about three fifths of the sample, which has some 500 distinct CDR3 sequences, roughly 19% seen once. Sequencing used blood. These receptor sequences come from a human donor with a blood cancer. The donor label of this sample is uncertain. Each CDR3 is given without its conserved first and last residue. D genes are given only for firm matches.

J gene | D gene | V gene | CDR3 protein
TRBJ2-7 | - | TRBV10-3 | ATGDGYEQY
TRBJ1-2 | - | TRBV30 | AWSVLSYNYGYT
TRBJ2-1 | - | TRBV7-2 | ASSLALPGNNEQF
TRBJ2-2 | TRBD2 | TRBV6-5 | ASRRGGSGGANGELF
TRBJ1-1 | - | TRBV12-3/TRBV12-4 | ASRGVGGGTEAF
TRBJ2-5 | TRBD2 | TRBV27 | ASRVGTSGSETQY
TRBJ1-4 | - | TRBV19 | ASSLLERRRTEKLF
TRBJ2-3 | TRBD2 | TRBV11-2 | ASRFRLSSGSGTDTQY
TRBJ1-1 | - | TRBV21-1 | ASSKWQNTEAF
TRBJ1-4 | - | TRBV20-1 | SASLVNEKLF
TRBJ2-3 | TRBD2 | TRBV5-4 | ASSLASGAGDTQY
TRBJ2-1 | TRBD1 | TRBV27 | ASSSAGQANNEQF
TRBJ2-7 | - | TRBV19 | ASSIYEQY
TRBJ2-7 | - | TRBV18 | ASSPPIHDPSYEQY
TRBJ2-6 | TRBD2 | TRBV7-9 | ASSLGGGAGANVLT
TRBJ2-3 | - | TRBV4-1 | ATTWWAGSTDTQY
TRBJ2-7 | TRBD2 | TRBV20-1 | SARDGTSASYEQY
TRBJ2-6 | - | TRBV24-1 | ATSENRAGAVGANVLT
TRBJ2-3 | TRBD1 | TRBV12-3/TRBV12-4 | ASSSDMGPDREGKDTQY
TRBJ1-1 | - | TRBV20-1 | SARGAGLSTEAF
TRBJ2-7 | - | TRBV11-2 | ASSPMGGLATYEQY
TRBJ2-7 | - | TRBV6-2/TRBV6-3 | ASSSQGHYEQY
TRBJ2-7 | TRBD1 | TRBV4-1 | ASSPGNRDRDYEQY
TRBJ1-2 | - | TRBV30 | AWTPGASNYGYT
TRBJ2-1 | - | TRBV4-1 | ASSQAGEGRDTLYNEQF
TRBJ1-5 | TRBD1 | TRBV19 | ASRTRDRGYNQPQH
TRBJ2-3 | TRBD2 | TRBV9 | ASSVAPSGGSTDTQY
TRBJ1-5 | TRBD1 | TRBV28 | ASQYRGNQPQH
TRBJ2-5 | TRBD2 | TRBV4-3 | ASSQLGLAGGGETQY
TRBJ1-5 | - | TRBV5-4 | ASSFGGSNQPQH
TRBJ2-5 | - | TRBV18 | ASSLQAGGVKTQY
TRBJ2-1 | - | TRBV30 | AWSTWVGEQF
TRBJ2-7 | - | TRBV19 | ASSRADLQAYEQY
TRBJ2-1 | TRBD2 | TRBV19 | ASSILSGGYNEQF
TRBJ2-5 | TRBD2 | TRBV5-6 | ASSLVAGGGETQY
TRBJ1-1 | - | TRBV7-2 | ASSPPRANTEAF
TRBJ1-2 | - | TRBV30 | AWSPSYGYT
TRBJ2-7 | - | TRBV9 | ASSPRFSYEQY
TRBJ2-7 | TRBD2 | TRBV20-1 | SAREAGGFSSYEQY
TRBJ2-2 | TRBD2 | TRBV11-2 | ASSLILAEYTGELF
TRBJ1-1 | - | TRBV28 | ASSFYFGNTEAF
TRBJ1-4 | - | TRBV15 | ATSREKLF
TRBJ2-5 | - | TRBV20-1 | SAPRVGLQETQY
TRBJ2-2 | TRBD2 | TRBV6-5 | ASSPTFSGARHTGELF
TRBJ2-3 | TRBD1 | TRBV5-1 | ASSPQGADTQY
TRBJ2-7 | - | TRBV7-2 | ASTRQAPYEQY